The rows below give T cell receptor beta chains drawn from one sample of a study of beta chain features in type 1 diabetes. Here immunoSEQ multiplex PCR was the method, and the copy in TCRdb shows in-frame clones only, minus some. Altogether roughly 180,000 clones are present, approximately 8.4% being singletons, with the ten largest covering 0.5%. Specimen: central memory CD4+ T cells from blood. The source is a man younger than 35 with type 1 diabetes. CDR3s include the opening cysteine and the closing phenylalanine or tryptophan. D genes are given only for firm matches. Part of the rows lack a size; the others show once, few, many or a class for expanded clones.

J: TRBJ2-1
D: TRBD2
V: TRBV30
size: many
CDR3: CAWSPQGLAEKYNEQFF
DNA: TGTGCCTGGAGTCCCCAAGGACTAGCGGAGAAATACAATGAGCAGTTCTTC

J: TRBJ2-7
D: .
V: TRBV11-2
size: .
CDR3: CASSLVAGSSSYEQYF
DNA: TGTGCCAGCAGCTTAGTGGCGGGTTCTAGCTCCTACGAGCAGTACTTC

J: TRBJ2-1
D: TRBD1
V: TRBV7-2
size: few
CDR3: CASSIRTGAGNEQFF
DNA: TGTGCCAGCAGCATTAGGACAGGGGCGGGAAATGAGCAGTTCTTC

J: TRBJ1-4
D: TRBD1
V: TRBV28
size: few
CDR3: CASSNRGESEKLFF
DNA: TGTGCCAGCAGTAACAGGGGAGAGAGTGAAAAACTGTTTTTT

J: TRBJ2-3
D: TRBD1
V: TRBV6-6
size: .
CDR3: CASGTVTDTQYF
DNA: TGTGCCAGCGGGACAGTCACAGATACGCAGTATTTT

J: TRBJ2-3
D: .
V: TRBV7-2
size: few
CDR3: CASSLVSSAGTDTQYF
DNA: TGTGCCAGCAGCTTAGTAAGCAGCGCGGGCACAGATACGCAGTATTTT

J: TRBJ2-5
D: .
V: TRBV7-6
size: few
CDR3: CASSLFPLRGQETQYF
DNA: TGTGCCAGCAGCTTATTTCCCCTTCGGGGACAAGAGACCCAGTACTTC

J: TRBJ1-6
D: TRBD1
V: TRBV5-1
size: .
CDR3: CASSPTGNSPLHF
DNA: TGCGCCAGCAGCCCGACAGGGAATTCACCCCTCCACTTT

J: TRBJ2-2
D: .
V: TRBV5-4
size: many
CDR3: CASSLGGTNTGELFF
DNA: TGTGCCAGCAGCTTGGGAGGTACGAACACCGGGGAGCTGTTTTTT

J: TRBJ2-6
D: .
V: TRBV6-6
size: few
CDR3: CASSRTGSGANVLTF
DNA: TGTGCCAGCAGTCGAACAGGGTCTGGGGCCAACGTCCTGACTTTC

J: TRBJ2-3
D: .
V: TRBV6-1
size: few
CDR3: CASGQGPDTQYF
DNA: TGTGCCAGCGGCCAGGGCCCAGATACGCAGTATTTT

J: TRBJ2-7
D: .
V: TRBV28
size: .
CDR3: CASSLLAGFLGEQYF
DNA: TGTGCCAGCAGTTTATTGGCGGGGTTCCTGGGCGAGCAGTACTTC

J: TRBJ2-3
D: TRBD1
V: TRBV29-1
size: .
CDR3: CSLTGTASSTDTQYF
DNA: TGCAGCTTAACGGGGACAGCGTCTTCGACAGATACGCAGTATTTT

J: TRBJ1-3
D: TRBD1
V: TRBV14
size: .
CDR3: CASSQQRPGQGPIYF
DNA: TGTGCCAGCAGCCAACAAAGACCGGGACAGGGCCCCATATATTTT

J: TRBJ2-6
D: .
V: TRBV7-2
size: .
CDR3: CASSLGTPVGSGANVLTF
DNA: TGTGCCAGCAGCTTAGGGACTCCGGTGGGCTCTGGGGCCAACGTCCTGACTTTC

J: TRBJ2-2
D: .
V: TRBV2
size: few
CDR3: CASRGLFNTGELFF
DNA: TGTGCCAGCAGGGGACTCTTTAACACCGGGGAGCTGTTTTTT

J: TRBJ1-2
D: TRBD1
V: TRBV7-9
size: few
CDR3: CASSPRTGGYTF
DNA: TGTGCCAGCAGCCCTCGGACAGGTGGCTACACCTTC

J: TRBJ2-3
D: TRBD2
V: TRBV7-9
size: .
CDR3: CASSYWEGGDTQYF
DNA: TGTGCCAGCAGCTACTGGGAGGGAGGAGATACGCAGTATTTT

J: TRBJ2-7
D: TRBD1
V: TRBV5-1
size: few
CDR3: CASSRQGAGYSYEQYF
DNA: TGCGCCAGCAGTCGACAGGGGGCGGGTTACAGCTACGAGCAGTACTTC

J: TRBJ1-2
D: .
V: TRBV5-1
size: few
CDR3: CASSWDKGRDGYTF
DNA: TGCGCCAGCAGCTGGGACAAGGGGAGGGATGGCTACACCTTC

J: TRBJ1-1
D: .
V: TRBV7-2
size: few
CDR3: CASSLFRNEAFF
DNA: TGTGCCAGCAGCTTATTCAGGAATGAAGCTTTCTTT

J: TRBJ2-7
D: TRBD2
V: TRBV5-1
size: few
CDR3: CASSLVGTSGYEQYF
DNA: TGCGCCAGCAGCTTGGTGGGGACTAGCGGTTACGAGCAGTACTTC

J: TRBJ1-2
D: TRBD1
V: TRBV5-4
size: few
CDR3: CASRTTGTGGLGYTF
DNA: TGTGCCAGCAGAACTACCGGGACAGGGGGCTTAGGCTACACCTTC

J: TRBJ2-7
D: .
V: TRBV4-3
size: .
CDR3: CASSQVVGRGMDF
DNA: TGCGCCAGCAGCCAAGTTGTTGGTAGGGGGATGGATTTC

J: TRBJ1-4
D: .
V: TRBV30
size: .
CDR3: CAWSVGGNNEKLFF
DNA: TGTGCCTGGAGTGTGGGAGGGAACAATGAAAAACTGTTTTTT

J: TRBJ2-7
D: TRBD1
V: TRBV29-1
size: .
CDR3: CSAQGQAYEQYF
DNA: TGCAGCGCACAGGGACAGGCTTACGAGCAGTACTTC

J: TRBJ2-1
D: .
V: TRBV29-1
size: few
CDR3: CSVGRSSGYNEQFF
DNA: TGCAGCGTCGGAAGGAGTAGCGGCTACAATGAGCAGTTCTTC

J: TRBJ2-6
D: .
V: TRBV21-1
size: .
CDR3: CASSNLQGRISGANVLTF
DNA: TGTGCCAGCAGCAATCTACAGGGGAGGATCTCTGGGGCCAACGTCCTGACTTTC

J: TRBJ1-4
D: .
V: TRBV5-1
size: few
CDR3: CASSLVDREKLFF
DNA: TGCGCCAGCAGCTTGGTTGACAGGGAAAAACTGTTTTTT

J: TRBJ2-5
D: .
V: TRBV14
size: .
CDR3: CASSHDGGETQYF
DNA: TGTGCCAGCAGCCACGACGGCGGAGAGACCCAGTACTTC

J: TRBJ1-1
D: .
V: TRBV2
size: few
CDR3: CASRQGRVGDTEAFF
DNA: TGTGCCAGCAGACAGGGACGGGTTGGAGACACTGAAGCTTTCTTT

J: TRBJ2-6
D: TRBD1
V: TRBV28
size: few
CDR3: CASSHNRGRGANVLTF
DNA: TGTGCCAGCAGCCACAACAGGGGGCGAGGGGCCAACGTCCTGACTTTC

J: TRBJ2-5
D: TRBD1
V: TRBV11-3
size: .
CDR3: CASSLGVGGLGETQYF
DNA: TGTGCCAGCAGCTTAGGTGTAGGGGGCTTGGGGGAGACCCAGTACTTC

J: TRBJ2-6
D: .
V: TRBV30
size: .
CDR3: CAWNRGIASGANVLTF
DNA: TGTGCCTGGAATCGAGGGATCGCTTCTGGGGCCAACGTCCTGACTTTC

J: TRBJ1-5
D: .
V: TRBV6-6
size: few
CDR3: CASQNSNQPQHF
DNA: TGTGCCAGCCAGAATAGCAATCAGCCCCAGCATTTT

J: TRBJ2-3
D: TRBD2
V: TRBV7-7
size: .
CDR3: CASSASPSGTPDTQYF
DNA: TGTGCCAGCAGCGCCAGCCCTAGCGGGACTCCAGATACGCAGTATTTT

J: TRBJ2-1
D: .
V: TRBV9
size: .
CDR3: CASSGGLAEYNEQFF
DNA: TGTGCCAGCAGCGGAGGACTGGCGGAATACAATGAGCAGTTCTTC

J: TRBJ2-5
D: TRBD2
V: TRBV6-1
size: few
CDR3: CASSGGLAGVETQYF
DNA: TGTGCCAGCAGCGGGGGACTAGCGGGGGTAGAGACCCAGTACTTC

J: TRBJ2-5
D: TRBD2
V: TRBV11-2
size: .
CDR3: CASSLEGRGETQYF
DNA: TGTGCCAGCAGCTTAGAAGGGAGGGGAGAGACCCAGTACTTC

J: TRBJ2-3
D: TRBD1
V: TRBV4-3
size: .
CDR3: CASSRTRDSADTQYF
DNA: TGCGCCAGCAGCCGGACCCGGGACAGTGCAGATACGCAGTATTTT

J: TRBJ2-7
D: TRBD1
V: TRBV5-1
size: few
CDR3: CASSKGQASYEQYF
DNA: TGCGCCAGCAGCAAGGGACAGGCAAGCTACGAGCAGTACTTC

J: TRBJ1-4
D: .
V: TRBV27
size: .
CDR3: CASSLSIRGGNEKLFF
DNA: TGTGCCAGCAGTTTATCGATAAGGGGGGGAAATGAAAAACTGTTTTTT

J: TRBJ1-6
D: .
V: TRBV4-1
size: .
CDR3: CASSQVVTENSPLHF
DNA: TGCGCCAGCAGCCAAGTTGTGACAGAGAATTCACCCCTCCACTTT